The 9 T cell receptor beta chains presented below share a single source sample, sequenced in a study of neoadjuvant anti-PD-1 for oral cavity cancer. The repertoire was sequenced with immunoSEQ multiplex PCR; TCRdb's copy has only in-frame clones and lacks some. Of about 7,000 clones listed, about three quarters were seen once; the top ten hold approximately 3%. Sequenced here: PBMCs, sampled before nivolumab (anti-PD-1) treatment. All receptors come from a person aged 35-79 years with oral cavity squamous cell carcinoma.

The rearrangement uses TRBV19 and TRBJ1-2; 7 bases are a match to TRBD1. The CDR3 consists of 13 residues. V was pared by 5 bases and J by 13 bases, with 13 bases of the junction left unmatched. CDR1 is LNHDA and CDR2 is SQIVND in the germline V gene (reference sequence). The CDR3 DNA follows: TGTGCCAGTAGTCCCCAATGGGACAGACATAGCACCTTC. Amino acids: CASSPQWDRHSTF.

The chain combines TRBV5-6 with TRBJ1-2; maybe TRBD1 (5 bases). V was shortened by 1 base and J by 4 bases, with 11 bases between the two germline ends. The CDR3 extends over 14 amino acids. CDR1 SGHDT and CDR2 YYEEEE come from the germline V gene. The CDR3 bases are TGTGCCAGCAGCTTGAGGCAGGGAGTCTATGGCTACACCTTC. As protein: CASSLRQGVYGYTF.

This clone has only a few counts. The V and J genes are TRBV14 and TRBJ1-2; 8 bases map to TRBD1. J was trimmed by 8 bases and V by 4 bases; bases with no gene match: 15. This CDR3 has 16 amino acids. Germline CDR1 is SGHDN and CDR2 is FVKESK. The CDR3 is CASSLSRTGTGRGYTF. The CDR3 coding sequence is TGTGCCAGCAGCCTTTCACGTACCGGGACAGGTCGAGGCTACACCTTC.

The chain is built from TRBV9 and TRBJ2-6, with D maybe TRBD2 (5 bases). Trimming took off 0 bases at V and 0 bases at J, with 7 bases between the two ends. CDR3 length: 16 amino acids. The V gene's germline CDR1 is SGDLS and CDR2 YYNGEE. Here the CDR3 reads CASSVGGSSGANVLTF. As DNA, the CDR3 is TGTGCCAGCAGCGTAGGTGGGAGCTCTGGGGCCAACGTCCTGACTTTC.

This sequence joins TRBV19 and TRBJ1-6; 7 bases map to TRBD1. Per germline, CDR1 LNHDA and CDR2 SQIVND (reference sequence). Trimming removed 6 bases from V and 2 bases from J; junction bases left unmatched: 7. The CDR3 consists of 16 residues. The CDR3 protein is CASSMTGITYNSPLHF. The CDR3 coding sequence is TGTGCCAGTAGCATGACAGGGATCACCTATAATTCACCCCTCCACTTT.

This chain joins TRBV28 and TRBJ2-1; 7 nucleotides match TRBD2. This CDR3 is 16 amino acids long. J was trimmed by 0 bases and V by 5 bases; bases with no gene match: 7. CDR1 and CDR2 (germline): MDHEN, SYDVKM. The CDR3, as DNA: TGTGCCAGCAGTCCATCAGCGGGGCCCTCCTACAATGAGCAGTTCTTC. Protein sequence: CASSPSAGPSYNEQFF. Full variable domain (remainder filled in from reference TRBV28 and TRBJ2-1): DVKVTQSSRYLVKRTGEKVFLECVQDMDHENMFWYRQDPGLGLRLIYFSYDVKMKEKGDIPEGYSVSREKKERFSLILESASTNQTSMYLCASSPSAGPSYNEQFFGPGTRLTVL.

The rearrangement links TRBV19 to TRBJ1-4, with 8 positions matching TRBD1. In germline, CDR1 is LNHDA, CDR2 SQIVND (reference sequence). This CDR3 is built from 17 residues. V was clipped by 3 bases and J by 8 bases; unmatched bases: 14. DNA of the CDR3: TGTGCCAGTAGTATTCGGCCGACAGGGGCCCGGGGAGAAAAACTGTTTTTT. Protein: CASSIRPTGARGEKLFF.

This clone is a singleton in its sample. The rearrangement links TRBV7-9 to TRBJ2-5; D may match TRBD1 or TRBD2 (7 bases each). Germline V gene sequence: CDR1 SEHNR, CDR2 FQNEAQ (reference sequence). V lost 4 bases and J lost 5, with 14 bases in between. The CDR3 is made up of 14 amino acids. The CDR3 loop reads CASSWGTAGETQYF. CDR3 bases: TGTGCCAGCAGCTGGGGGACAGCGGGGGAGACCCAGTACTTC.

In this sample, this clone turned up once. This chain uses TRBV7-2 with TRBJ2-2; D is unresolved. Per germline, CDR1 SGHTA and CDR2 FQGNSA. Trimming pared 5 bases from V and 1 base from J, leaving 14 bases between. This CDR3 is 16 amino acids long. CDR3 region: CASSQLAGKNTGELFF. Written as DNA, the CDR3 is TGTGCCAGCAGCCAACTTGCAGGAAAGAACACCGGGGAGCTGTTTTTT.